This TCR beta chain emerged from a study of regulatory T cells in long-lasting Graves disease. Per the germline V gene, CDR1 is MNHNS and CDR2 is SASEGT. Trimming removed 7 bases from V and 3 bases from J, with 16 bases in between. There are 14 residues in the CDR3. TCR beta libraries were built with iRepertoire HTBI primers and Arm-PCR of CDR3 regions. From the multiplex PCR reads, TCRdb called clonotypes with MiXCR, one entry per CDR3 protein. This sample carries about 470,000 distinct CDR3 sequences, about a sixth of them seen once, and the ten largest clones take 9% to 15%. As to time point: newly diagnosed GD, antithyroid drugs for less than 3 months. The TCR library was prepared using RNA isolated from PBMCs. One endocrinology department in Xi'an, China, was where patients came from. From each patient, around 9 milliliters of peripheral blood was drawn and collected into an EDTA anticoagulant tube.

The same sample was also used in a study of T cells in Graves' hyperthyroidism and ophthalmopathy. From that paper: Researchers defined stable Graves' hyperthyroidism as no ophthalmopathy progression within 18 months.

The clonotype originates from a middle-aged man with Graves disease. The material sequenced was peripheral blood mononuclear cells (PBMCs), taken at new diagnosis, from a patient treated with antithyroid drugs. This chain joins TRBV6-1 and TRBJ2-7; D unclear. CDR3 sequence: CASTGGFYSYEQYF. The CDR3 region has the DNA TGTGCCAGCACCGGTGGCTTCTACAGCTACGAGCAGTACTTC.